This record concerns one TCR beta chain sequence. Other DNA sequences in this specimen translate into the identical CDR3. Germline assignment: CDR1 MNHEY and CDR2 SVGAGI. This CDR3 is built from 14 residues. V shed 4 bases and J 5 bases; nucleotides not matched to a gene: 5. These data are taken from a study of blood T cell repertoires in COVID-19. Turning to the study itself: From the United States, Italy and Spain came samples of acute and convalescent COVID-19. T cells, B-cell-depleted T cells, or PBMCs provided the cDNA or gDNA that served as material.

Authors' analysis steps: Amplification with reference gene primers provided the estimates of nucleated cell counts. Generated by immunoSEQ multiplex PCR, the TCRdb table keeps only in-frame clones and is missing some. The V and J calls and clone size are taken from that table; D and trimming were inferred from the DNA. The data contain about 170,000 clones, 84% of them singletons. The chain has TRBV6-5 and TRBJ2-7; TRBD1 agrees at 10 bases. The receptor was isolated from a man younger than 35 with active or convalescent COVID-19. Sequencing input: peripheral blood. This CDR3 reads CASSSGTGAHEQYF. The CDR3 DNA follows: TGTGCCAGCAGTTCAGGGACAGGGGCCCACGAGCAGTACTTC.